A selection of T cell receptor beta chains follows, all from one sample in a study of immune cell composition in non-small cell lung cancer. Sequencing used immunoSEQ multiplex PCR; TCRdb keeps in-frame clones, though not all of them. The sample holds some 13,000 clones, roughly 74% seen once. The source material was lung tumor tissue. Receptor source: a human donor with non-small cell lung cancer. CDR3s include the opening cysteine and the closing phenylalanine or tryptophan. A D gene is named only where the DNA matches it firmly. Rows may omit the clone size; those that give it use once, few, many or a size class.

abundance	v_gene	d_gene	j_gene	CDR3nt	CDR3aa
NA	TRBV12-1	NA	TRBJ2-3	TGTGCCAGCAGCTTTGCAGAAGCGGGGGGGCTTGCAGATACGCAGTATTTT	CASSFAEAGGLADTQYF
few	TRBV6-6	TRBD1	TRBJ1-2	TGTGCCAGCAGTCCCGGGACAGCAAACTATGGCTACACCTTC	CASSPGTANYGYTF
NA	TRBV2	NA	TRBJ1-2	TGTGCCAGCAGACTGGGAGCCAACTATGGCTACACCTTC	CASRLGANYGYTF
NA	TRBV27	NA	TRBJ2-1	TGTGCCAGCGGCGGGGACTCCTACAATGAGCAGTTCTTC	CASGGDSYNEQFF
once	TRBV5-1	TRBD2	TRBJ2-2	TGCGCCAGCAGCTTGTGGTCGACAATGGCGGGAGGAACCGGGGAGCTGTTTTTT	CASSLWSTMAGGTGELFF
NA	TRBV2	NA	TRBJ1-1	TGTGCCAGCAGTAACCGGGTAATGAACACTGAAGCTTTCTTT	CASSNRVMNTEAFF
few	TRBV6-1	NA	TRBJ1-2	TGTGCCAGCAGTGCATCACAGGGTTATGGCTACACCTTC	CASSASQGYGYTF
NA	TRBV14	TRBD1	TRBJ1-1	TGTGCCAGCAGCCATTATGACCTCCGGGACAGGATGAACACTGAAGCTTTCTTT	CASSHYDLRDRMNTEAFF
NA	TRBV7-2	NA	TRBJ1-6	TGTGCCAGCAGCTTGGGCAGGCTAAATAATTCACCCCTCCACTTT	CASSLGRLNNSPLHF
NA	TRBV19	NA	TRBJ1-1	TGTGCCAGTAGTATCTGGACAACGAACACTGAAGCTTTCTTT	CASSIWTTNTEAFF
NA	TRBV11-2	NA	TRBJ1-1	TGTGCCAGCAGCTTAGGAGGACACTTGGCAGCTTTCTTT	CASSLGGHLAAFF
NA	TRBV7-2	NA	TRBJ2-6	TGTGCCAGCAGCTTAATCTCAGCTGGGGCCAACGTCCTGACTTTC	CASSLISAGANVLTF
NA	TRBV4-3	NA	TRBJ1-1	TGCGCCAGCAGCCTGGGCAGGGGCATGAACACTGAAGCTTTCTTT	CASSLGRGMNTEAFF
NA	TRBV27	TRBD1	TRBJ2-3	TGTGCCAGCAGTCCCCCGCTCAGCAGGGGGCGGACAGATACGCAGTATTTT	CASSPPLSRGRTDTQYF
NA	TRBV7-9	TRBD2	TRBJ2-7	TGTGCCAGCAGCCCAAATAGCGGGGCCTACGAGCAGTACTTC	CASSPNSGAYEQYF
NA	TRBV6-6	TRBD1	TRBJ2-7	TGTGCCAGCAGTTCCAGGGACAGCTCCTACGAGCAGTACTTC	CASSSRDSSYEQYF
NA	TRBV29-1	TRBD1	TRBJ1-2	TGCAGCGTTCCCGGGGACAGGGGGCATGGCTATGGCTACACCTTC	CSVPGDRGHGYGYTF
NA	TRBV7-6	NA	TRBJ2-5	TGTGCCAGCAGCTTAGGTTTAGCCCGGCCAGAGACCCAGTACTTC	CASSLGLARPETQYF
few	TRBV28	NA	TRBJ1-1	TGTGCCAGCGTTCCCGGAGGACGGAAGGTGAACACTGAAGCTTTCTTT	CASVPGGRKVNTEAFF
NA	TRBV19	NA	TRBJ1-5	TGTGCCAGTAGGCAGCAGGGGCGCTCGGGCAATCAGCCCCAGCATTTT	CASRQQGRSGNQPQHF
NA	TRBV7-6	TRBD1	TRBJ2-7	TGTGCCAGCAGCGATCCCGGGACAGGGGACGAGCAGTACTTC	CASSDPGTGDEQYF
NA	TRBV27	NA	TRBJ1-1	TGTGCCAGCAGTACACTCGGGTCGACAGTCGGTGAAGCTTTCTTT	CASSTLGSTVGEAFF
NA	TRBV18	NA	TRBJ1-6	TGTGCCAGCTCACCACTCGATAGACTGGCTTCACCCCTCCACTTT	CASSPLDRLASPLHF
NA	TRBV18	TRBD2	TRBJ2-7	TGTGCCAGCTCACCACGGGCGGGAGGAAACGAGCAGTACTTC	CASSPRAGGNEQYF
once	TRBV7-9	NA	TRBJ2-3	TGTGCCAGCAGCTTGTGGCAGAACACAGATACGCAGTATTTT	CASSLWQNTDTQYF
NA	TRBV7-2	TRBD1	TRBJ2-7	TGTGCCAGCAGCTTAATGTCCGGGACAGGGTGGAACGAGCAGTACTTC	CASSLMSGTGWNEQYF
once	TRBV19	NA	TRBJ2-1	TGTGCCAGTAGTTGGAGGCTAACCCCCTACAATGAGCAGTTCTTC	CASSWRLTPYNEQFF
NA	TRBV27	NA	TRBJ1-2	TGTGCCAGCAGTTTATCCTGGCGGAGCTATGGCTACACCTTC	CASSLSWRSYGYTF
once	TRBV12-5	NA	TRBJ1-5	TGTGCTAGTGGAACAGGGTCGGGGCAGCCCCAGCATTTT	CASGTGSGQPQHF
few	TRBV6-5	NA	TRBJ2-2	TGTGCCAGCTCCGCGACGCAGGGGTCCGGGGAGCTGTTTTTT	CASSATQGSGELFF
few	TRBV19	TRBD1	TRBJ1-1	TGTGCCAGTAATCCCAGGGGGTGGACTGAAGCTTTCTTT	CASNPRGWTEAFF
NA	TRBV6-1	TRBD2	TRBJ2-2	TGTGCCAGCAGCCTGACTAGCCTGGCCGGGGAGCTGTTTTTT	CASSLTSLAGELFF
NA	TRBV5-1	NA	TRBJ2-5	TGCGCCAGCAGCGATTGGGGTTACAGGGATCAAGAGACCCAGTACTTC	CASSDWGYRDQETQYF
NA	TRBV9	NA	TRBJ2-7	TGTGCCAGCAGCGTCCATAGCGGCAGCTCCTACGAGCAGTACTTC	CASSVHSGSSYEQYF
once	TRBV7-6	TRBD2	TRBJ2-1	TGTGCCAGCAGCTTAGTCCTGCCTAGCGGGGGGGTAAATGAGCAGTTCTTC	CASSLVLPSGGVNEQFF
NA	TRBV5-1	NA	TRBJ2-7	TGCGCCAGCAGCTTGGCTTCCCCCAGGGCCACCTACGAGCAGTACTTC	CASSLASPRATYEQYF
NA	TRBV6-6	TRBD1	TRBJ1-6	TGTGCCAGCAGTTCTGGACAGGGGAATTCACCCCTCCACTTT	CASSSGQGNSPLHF
NA	TRBV5-4	TRBD1	TRBJ1-1	TGTGCCAGCAGCTTACCGACAGGGAGAAACACTGAAGCTTTCTTT	CASSLPTGRNTEAFF
NA	TRBV6-1	TRBD1	TRBJ1-2	TGTGCCAGCAGTATAACAGGGGGCAGTAACTATGGCTACACCTTC	CASSITGGSNYGYTF
few	TRBV4-3	NA	TRBJ2-1	TGCGCCAGCAGCCGGGACAAATTTTCCTACAATGAGCAGTTCTTC	CASSRDKFSYNEQFF
NA	TRBV11-2	TRBD2	TRBJ2-3	TGTGCCAGCAGCTTAGGGCTAGCGGGCTCGGGGGATACGCAGTATTTT	CASSLGLAGSGDTQYF
NA	TRBV7-2	NA	TRBJ2-3	TGTGCCAGCAGCCCAAAAGATACGCAGTATTTT	CASSPKDTQYF
NA	TRBV7-8	TRBD1	TRBJ2-7	TGTGCCAGCAGCTTACTCGCCGGGACAGGGAAGGCTGCGCAGTACTTC	CASSLLAGTGKAAQYF
NA	TRBV6-5	NA	TRBJ1-6	TGTGCCAGCACCAGGGAGGGGGTAGGCAATTCACCCCTCCACTTT	CASTREGVGNSPLHF
NA	TRBV5-1	TRBD1	TRBJ1-1	TGCGCCAGCAGTACTCAGGGGGGCCTGGCAGCTTTCTTT	CASSTQGGLAAFF
NA	TRBV14	NA	TRBJ2-7	TGTGCCAGCAGCCAAGTCGGTGGAGGGCACGAGCAGTACTTC	CASSQVGGGHEQYF
NA	TRBV5-1	TRBD2	TRBJ2-1	TGCGCCAGCAGCTTGGCGGGACTAGGTTTCAATGAGCAGTTCTTC	CASSLAGLGFNEQFF
few	TRBV11-2	TRBD1	TRBJ2-1	TGTGCCAGCAGCTTAGGGCACAGTGGCGGTAACGCAGGGGGTGAGCAGTTCTTC	CASSLGHSGGNAGGEQFF
NA	TRBV4-2	TRBD1	TRBJ1-5	TGTGCCAGCAGCCAACAATTAATGGCAGGGGGCAGTCAGCCCCAGCATTTT	CASSQQLMAGGSQPQHF